The entry below gives a single T cell receptor beta chain sequence along with its context. CDR3 length equals 14 residues. CDR1 is SEHNR and CDR2 is FQNEAQ in the germline V gene (reference sequence). V lost 2 bases to trimming and J lost 8 bases, with 15 bases between them. This record belongs to a study of cytomegalovirus exposure and HLA in healthy donors. Researchers ran the PCR with 60 Vbeta and 13 Jbeta primers. Clones were read by immunoSEQ multiplex PCR, and TCRdb kept only the in-frame ones, dropping some. The repertoire has roughly 160,000 clones, approximately 83% of them found once; the top ten carry approximately 8.5%.

The source material was PBMCs. The genes are TRBV7-9 and TRBJ1-2; D may be TRBD1 (6 bases). This TCR came from a man aged 18 to 35 in good health and CMV-seropositive. CDR3 residues: CASSLLQGPDGYTF. Here the CDR3 DNA reads TGTGCCAGCAGCTTATTACAGGGTCCCGACGGCTACACCTTC. Full variable domain (outside the CDR3, taken from reference TRBV7-9 and TRBJ1-2): DTGVSQNPRHKITKRGQNVTFRCDPISEHNRLYWYRQTLGQGPEFLTYFQNEAQLEKSRLLSDRFSAERPKGSFSTLEIQRTEQGDSAMYLCASSLLQGPDGYTFGSGTRLTVV.